The 21 T cell receptor beta chains listed next were all sequenced from one sample in a study of blood T cell repertoires in COVID-19. Libraries were prepared by immunoSEQ multiplex PCR; TCRdb keeps only in-frame clonotypes and omits some of them. The sample contains about 180,000 clones, roughly four fifths of which appear only once. The sequencing input was peripheral blood. The receptor set was obtained from a woman in her 70s with COVID-19, enrolled during active disease.

In this sample, this clone turned up a few times. The chain employs TRBV19 and TRBJ2-6; D possibly corresponds to TRBD2 (7 bases). The CDR3 consists of 17 residues. With 4 bases removed from V and 3 bases from J, the gap between germline ends came to 16 bases. CDR1 is LNHDA and CDR2 is SQIVND in the germline V gene (reference sequence). Here the CDR3 reads CASSTSGGGFGANVLTF. In nucleotides, the CDR3 is TGTGCCAGTAGTACGTCGGGGGGCGGGTTTGGGGCCAACGTCCTGACTTTC.

The chain carries TRBV3-1 (or the pseudogene TRBV3-2) and TRBJ1-1; D is uncertain. CDR3 size: 14 residues. V shed 3 bases and J shed 11 bases, with 19 bases lying between them. Germline CDR1 LGHDT, CDR2 YNNKEL (reference sequence). As DNA, the CDR3 is TGTGCCAGCAGCCAGGCCGGGGAAGGATCGAAGGCTTTCTTT. Translating gives CASSQAGEGSKAFF.

A few counts support this clone. The CDR3 region has the DNA TGTGCCACCAGTGATTACTCGGGGAACAATGAGCAGTTCTTC. It codes for CATSDYSGNNEQFF. The chain couples TRBV24-1 to TRBJ2-1, with D perhaps matching TRBD2 (5 bases). The CDR3 is made up of 14 amino acids. The germline gives CDR1 KGHDR, CDR2 SFDVKD. V lost 2 bases to trimming and J lost 5 bases, with 9 bases between them.

This clone was counted between two and nine times. The chain uses TRBV9 and TRBJ1-3, with 8 positions matching TRBD1. Looked up from germline, CDR1 is SGDLS and CDR2 is YYNGEE. The CDR3 has 15 residues. Trimming took 3 bases from V and 3 from J; bases not matched to a gene: 5. The CDR3 reads CASSESGGSGNTIYF. As DNA, the CDR3 is TGTGCCAGCAGCGAGTCAGGGGGCAGTGGAAACACCATATATTTT.

This clone has a count of ten or more. The CDR3 reads CASRRGGLVDEQYF. For the CDR3, the DNA is TGTGCCAGCCGGAGGGGCGGGCTAGTAGACGAGCAGTACTTC. The chain links TRBV2 to TRBJ2-7; D might be TRBD2 (6 bases). The ends were cut back, 8 bases at V and 5 bases at J, with 19 bases in the middle. This CDR3 comprises 14 residues. The germline V gene has CDR1 SNHLY and CDR2 FYNNEI.

This clone was detected a few times. The chain has TRBV27 and TRBJ2-7, with 7 bases fitting TRBD2. The V gene end was trimmed by 1 base and the J gene end by 5 bases; junction bases not matched to a gene: 11. CDR3 size: 16 residues. Germline V CDR1 and CDR2: MNHEY, SMNVEV (reference sequence). CDR3 sequence reads: CASSLFAGVRFHEQYF. The CDR3 DNA reads as TGTGCCAGCAGTTTATTTGCGGGAGTCAGGTTCCACGAGCAGTACTTC.

The chain employs TRBV27 and TRBJ1-2, with 7 nucleotides matching TRBD1. The CDR3 has 16 amino acids. Germline CDR1 is MNHEY and CDR2 is SMNVEV (reference sequence). The J segment lost 5 bases and the V segment lost 6 bases, leaving 15 bases of the junction unmatched. The CDR3 DNA sequence: TGTGCCAGCAGAGGACAGGTAACCATTTGGTGGTATGGCTACACCTTC. This encodes CASRGQVTIWWYGYTF.

The V call is TRBV18, the J call TRBJ1-3, with D possibly matching TRBD1 (5 bases). The V gene's germline CDR1 is KGHSH and CDR2 LQKENI. CDR3 length: 14 residues. The V and J ends lost 4 bases and 4 bases respectively, with 11 bases between them. CDR3 protein: CASSQGRGGNTIYF. CDR3 DNA sequence: TGTGCCAGCTCACAAGGGAGGGGAGGAAACACCATATATTTT.

The V and J genes are TRBV7-8 and TRBJ2-5, with no clear D. Germline CDR1 SGHVS, CDR2 FQNEAQ. The CDR3 spans 15 residues. Trimming took off 3 bases at V and 0 bases at J, with 11 bases between the two ends. CDR3 nucleotides: TGTGCCAGCAGCTTCCGCGATGAGTACCAAGAGACCCAGTACTTC. This codes for CASSFRDEYQETQYF.

The rearrangement joins TRBV5-4 to TRBJ1-6; 9 positions agree with TRBD1. The length of the CDR3 is 15 residues. V trimming: 3 bases; J trimming: 11 bases; junction bases outside the gene matches: 9. From germline, CDR1 is SGHNT and CDR2 YYREEE (reference sequence). The CDR3 DNA follows: TGTGCCAGCAGCTCTTCCCGGGACAGGGTCACACCCCTCCACTTT. It codes for CASSSSRDRVTPLHF.

The chain recombines TRBV10-3 with TRBJ2-6; D gene unclear. This CDR3 spans 17 amino acids. Trimming took 6 bases from V and 1 from J, leaving 16 bases between them. Germline V gene sequence: CDR1 ENHRY, CDR2 SYGVKD. The CDR3 loop reads CAIRAGSTQSGANVLTF. CDR3 nucleotides: TGTGCCATCAGAGCCGGGTCAACCCAATCTGGGGCCAACGTCCTGACTTTC.

This clone was seen only once. This chain links TRBV7-2 with TRBJ1-2; D perhaps matches TRBD1 (6 bases). Trimming took 2 bases from V and 1 from J, leaving 14 bases between them. This CDR3 has 16 residues. Germline values: CDR1 SGHTA, CDR2 FQGNSA. CDR3 residues: CASSLRQVASNYGYTF. The DNA of the CDR3 is TGTGCCAGCAGCTTAAGACAGGTAGCGAGTAACTATGGCTACACCTTC.

There are a few counts of this clone. This rearrangement joins TRBV7-2 to TRBJ2-7; D might be TRBD2 (6 bases). CDR3 size: 15 residues. Germline values: CDR1 SGHTA, CDR2 FQGNSA. Trimming took off 1 base at V and 6 bases at J, with 16 bases between the two ends. The CDR3 sequence: CASSLEFGGRREQYF. DNA for the CDR3: TGTGCCAGCAGCTTAGAGTTCGGGGGTCGACGCGAGCAGTACTTC. Using reference TRBV7-2 and TRBJ2-7 for the parts outside the CDR3, the full variable domain is GAGVSQSPSNKVTEKGKDVELRCDPISGHTALYWYRQSLGQGLEFLIYFQGNSAPDKSGLPSDRFSAERTGGSVSTLTIQRTQQEDSAVYLCASSLEFGGRREQYFGPGTRLTVT.

This clone was counted once. This chain joins TRBV18 and TRBJ1-1; D not resolved. The CDR3 is 13 residues long. Per germline, CDR1 KGHSH and CDR2 LQKENI. The V and J ends lost 5 bases and 5 bases respectively, with 12 bases between them. CDR3 loop: CASSSGIETEAFF. The CDR3 DNA reads as TGTGCCAGCTCAAGCGGGATAGAGACTGAAGCTTTCTTT.

This rearrangement joins TRBV11-3 to TRBJ2-1, with 9 bases that match TRBD1. The CDR3 totals 14 residues. The V gene end was trimmed by 5 bases and the J gene end by 6 bases; junction bases not matched to a gene: 5. CDR1 is SGHNT and CDR2 is YENEEA in the germline V gene. The CDR3 region is CASSGTGLGNEQFF. Here the CDR3 DNA reads TGTGCCAGCAGCGGGACAGGGTTAGGCAATGAGCAGTTCTTC.

This clone was recorded only once. This chain links TRBV29-1 with TRBJ1-2, with 8 bases matching TRBD1. Germline CDR1 reads SQVTM; CDR2 reads ANQGSEA. The V gene end was trimmed by 6 bases and the J gene end by 2 bases; junction bases not matched to a gene: 2. The CDR3 totals 12 residues. For the CDR3, the DNA is TGCAGCGTCGGACAGGGAAACTATGGCTACACCTTC. The encoded protein is CSVGQGNYGYTF.

The J gene is TRBJ1-4, the V gene TRBV30, with D perhaps matching TRBD1 (5 bases). Deletions cut 2 bases from V and 5 bases from J, with 12 bases between. Looked up from germline, CDR1 is GTSNPN and CDR2 is SVGIG (reference sequence). The CDR3 has 14 amino acids. For the CDR3, the DNA is TGTGCCTGGAGTATGACAGACGGGAATGAAAAACTGTTTTTT. Translation: CAWSMTDGNEKLFF.

This rearrangement joins TRBV3-1 (or the pseudogene TRBV3-2) to TRBJ1-1; D is possibly TRBD1 (5 bases). The CDR3 runs to 14 residues. Germline CDR1 reads LGHDT; CDR2 reads YNNKEL (reference sequence). V dropped 4 bases and J dropped 6 bases, with 15 bases sitting between them. This CDR3 reads CASSRSSGGAEAFF. The CDR3 nucleotides are TGTGCCAGCAGCCGAAGCAGTGGGGGGGCTGAAGCTTTCTTT.

The gene calls are TRBV11-2 and TRBJ2-7, with TRBD1 identical over 7 bases. The CDR3 consists of 15 residues. Germline CDR1 reads SGHAT; CDR2 reads FQNNGV. Trimming cost V 5 bases and J 7 bases; bases outside gene matches: 14. The CDR3 reads CASSVNRGRSSEQYF. The CDR3 region has the DNA TGTGCCAGCAGCGTTAACAGGGGTCGGTCGAGTGAGCAGTACTTC. The full variable domain, with the rest looked up from reference TRBV11-2 and TRBJ2-7, is EAGVAQSPRYKIIEKRQSVAFWCNPISGHATLYWYQQILGQGPKLLIQFQNNGVVDDSQLPKDRFSAERLKGVDSTLKIQPAKLEDSAVYLCASSVNRGRSSEQYFGPGTRLTVT.

The chain is built from TRBV6-2 or TRBV6-3 and TRBJ1-2; 7 nucleotides align to TRBD1. The V gene's germline CDR1 is MNHEY and CDR2 SVGEGT. The V gene end was trimmed by 6 bases and the J gene end by 8 bases; junction bases not matched to a gene: 6. The CDR3 spans 12 residues. The CDR3 coding sequence is TGTGCCAGCAGCATGACAGGGTACGGCTACACCTTC. The encoded protein is CASSMTGYGYTF.

This chain links TRBV24-1 with TRBJ2-1; 9 bases are shared with TRBD1. Germline V gene lookup returns CDR1 KGHDR and CDR2 SFDVKD. J gave up 8 bases and V 0 bases, and 1 base lay outside the gene matches. This CDR3 has 14 residues. The CDR3 sequence: CATSDLDRGDEQFF. The CDR3 DNA follows: TGTGCCACCAGTGATTTGGACAGGGGGGATGAGCAGTTCTTC.